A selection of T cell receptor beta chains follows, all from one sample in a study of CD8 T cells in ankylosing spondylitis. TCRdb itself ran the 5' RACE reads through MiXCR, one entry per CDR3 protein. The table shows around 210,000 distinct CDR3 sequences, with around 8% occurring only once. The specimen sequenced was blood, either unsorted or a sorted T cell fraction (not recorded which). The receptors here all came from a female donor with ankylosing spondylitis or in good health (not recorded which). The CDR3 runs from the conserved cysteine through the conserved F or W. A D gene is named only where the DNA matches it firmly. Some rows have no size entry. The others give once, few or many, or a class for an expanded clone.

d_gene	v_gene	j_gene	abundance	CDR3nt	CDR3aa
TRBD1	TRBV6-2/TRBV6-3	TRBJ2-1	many	TGTGCCAGCAGACGGACAGGGCCTGAGCAGTTCTTC	CASRRTGPEQFF
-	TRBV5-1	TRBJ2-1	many	TGCGCCAGCAGCCCCCCTGCGGACTACAATGAGCAGTTCTTC	CASSPPADYNEQFF
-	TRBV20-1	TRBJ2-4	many	TGCAGTGCTCAGGCAGCCGAAGTAGCCAAAAACATTCAGTACTTC	CSAQAAEVAKNIQYF
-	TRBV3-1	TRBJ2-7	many	TGTGCCAGCAGCCAAGATCCCGGGGAGCAGTACTTC	CASSQDPGEQYF
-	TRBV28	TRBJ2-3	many	TGTGCCAGCAGTCCGCGGACAACCTTCACAGATACGCAGTATTTT	CASSPRTTFTDTQYF
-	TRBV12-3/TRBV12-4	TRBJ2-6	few	TGTGCCAGCAGTTTAGGGTGGGCTGGGGCCAACGTCCTGACTTTC	CASSLGWAGANVLTF
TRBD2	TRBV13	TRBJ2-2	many	TGTGCCAGCAGCCTAGCGGGAGTCGTCACCGGGGAGCTGTTTTTT	CASSLAGVVTGELFF
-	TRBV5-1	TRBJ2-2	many	TGCGCCAGCAGCTTGGCAGGACAAAACACCGGGGAGCTGTTTTTT	CASSLAGQNTGELFF
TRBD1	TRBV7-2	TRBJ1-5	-	TGTGCCAGCAGCTTAGCGACAGGGGGCTCTCAGCCCCAGCATTTT	CASSLATGGSQPQHF
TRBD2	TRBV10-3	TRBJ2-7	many	TGTGCCATCACCAGCGGGAGTACCTACGAGCAGTACTTC	CAITSGSTYEQYF
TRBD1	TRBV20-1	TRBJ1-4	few	TGCAGTGCTGGGGCCCGGGACAGGGGCTCCGAAAAACTGTTTTTT	CSAGARDRGSEKLFF
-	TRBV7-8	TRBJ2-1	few	TGTGTCAGCAGCCCCCGCTACGGGGCACAAGAGCAGTTCTTC	CVSSPRYGAQEQFF
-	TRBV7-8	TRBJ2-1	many	TGTGCCAGCAGCCCGTGGGCAAGCTACAATGAGCAGTTCTTC	CASSPWASYNEQFF
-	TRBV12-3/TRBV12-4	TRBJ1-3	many	TGTGCCAGCAGTCCCGGACAGCTTCTATCTGGAAACACCATATATTTT	CASSPGQLLSGNTIYF
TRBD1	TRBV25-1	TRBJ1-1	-	TGTGCCAGCAGGCCTTCGACAGGGGCCACTGAAGCTTTCTTT	CASRPSTGATEAFF
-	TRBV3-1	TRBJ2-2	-	TGTGCCTTCAGTTTAGGGGAGGGGGGAAAATTAAGCACCGGGGAGCTGTTTTTT	CAFSLGEGGKLSTGELFF
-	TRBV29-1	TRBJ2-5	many	TGCAGCGTTGAACGGGAAGAGACCCAGTACTTC	CSVEREETQYF
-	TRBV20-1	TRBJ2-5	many	TGCAGTGCTCAAAGGAACGAGGAGACCCAGTACTTC	CSAQRNEETQYF
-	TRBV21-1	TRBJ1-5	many	TGTGCCAGCAGCTCAACGACAGGAAACAATCAGCCCCAGCATTTT	CASSSTTGNNQPQHF
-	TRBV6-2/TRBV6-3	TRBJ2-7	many	TGTGCCAGCAGTTACTCTCGGGCCAGGAGTATGTGGCAGGGAGCCTACGAGCAGTACTTC	CASSYSRARSMWQGAYEQYF
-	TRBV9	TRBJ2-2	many	TGTGCCAGCACCTCTAGGACCGGGGAGCTGTTTTTT	CASTSRTGELFF
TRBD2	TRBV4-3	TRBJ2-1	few	TGCGCCAGCAGCCAAGCTAAGACTAGCGGGGAGTCGGGTGAGCAGTTCTTC	CASSQAKTSGESGEQFF
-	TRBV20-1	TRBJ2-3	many	TGCAGTGCTAGAGATAATCGTGGGGGAGTTAGCAGAGATACGCAGTATTTT	CSARDNRGGVSRDTQYF
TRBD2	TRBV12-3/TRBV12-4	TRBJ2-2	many	TGTGCCAGCAGTCCTAGCGGGGGCCGGGCCGGGGAGCTGTTTTTT	CASSPSGGRAGELFF
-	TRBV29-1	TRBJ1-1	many	TGCAGCGCCCTGACAGGGAACACTGAAGCTTTCTTT	CSALTGNTEAFF
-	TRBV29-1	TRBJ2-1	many	TGCAGCGTTGAAACCCGGTCCTACAATGAGCAGTTCTTC	CSVETRSYNEQFF
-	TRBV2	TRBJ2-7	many	TGTGCCAGCAGTGAGACAGTGACTTCCTACGAGCAGTACTTC	CASSETVTSYEQYF
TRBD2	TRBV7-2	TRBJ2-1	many	TGTGCCAGCAGCCCACCGGGACTAGCGGGCAATGAGCAGTTCTTC	CASSPPGLAGNEQFF
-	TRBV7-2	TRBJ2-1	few	TGTGCCAGCAGCTTAGCGGGGCCACCCGGGCAGTTCTTC	CASSLAGPPGQFF
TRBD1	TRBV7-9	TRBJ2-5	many	TGTGCCAGCAGCCCGAACCTACCGGGACAGGGGGTGACCCAGTACTTC	CASSPNLPGQGVTQYF
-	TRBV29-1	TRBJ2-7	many	TGCAGCGTTCGAGGGACTTCCCGCGACGAGCAGTACTTC	CSVRGTSRDEQYF
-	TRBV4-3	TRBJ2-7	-	TGCGCCAGCAGCCAAGATGGGAGGGACAGCTCCGAGCAGTACTTC	CASSQDGRDSSEQYF
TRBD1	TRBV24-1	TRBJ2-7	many	TGTGCCACCAGTGGAGGGACAGGGTCTGCCTACGAGCAGTACTTC	CATSGGTGSAYEQYF
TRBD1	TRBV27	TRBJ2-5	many	TGTGCCAGCAGTTCCGCCGGGACAGTCCAAGAGACCCAGTACTTC	CASSSAGTVQETQYF
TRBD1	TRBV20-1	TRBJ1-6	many	TGCAGTGCTATTATACAGGGGACCCATAATTCACCCCTCCACTTT	CSAIIQGTHNSPLHF
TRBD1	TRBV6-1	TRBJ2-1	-	TGTGCCAGCACCATGGGACAGGGGGTCGTCGGCCCGTACAATGAGCAGTTCTTC	CASTMGQGVVGPYNEQFF
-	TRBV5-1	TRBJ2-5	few	TGCGCCAGCAGCCCCCCAGGTGAGGGGGAGACCCAGTACTTC	CASSPPGEGETQYF
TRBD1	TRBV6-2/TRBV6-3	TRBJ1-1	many	TGTGCCAGCAGTCCTATAGCCCCGGGACAGGGGGCGCGGAGCACTGAAGCTTTCTTT	CASSPIAPGQGARSTEAFF
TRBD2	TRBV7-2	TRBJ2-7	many	TGTGCCAGCAGCTTGACTAGCGGGAGGGAGGAGCAGTACTTC	CASSLTSGREEQYF
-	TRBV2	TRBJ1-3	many	TGTGCCAGCAGTGAAATGAAGGGTACCCTCTCTGGAAACACCATATATTTT	CASSEMKGTLSGNTIYF
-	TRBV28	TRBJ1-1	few	TGTGCCAGCAGTTCGAGGCCCCGAGGAGCTTTCTTT	CASSSRPRGAFF
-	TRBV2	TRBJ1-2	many	TGTGCCAGCAGTGAAGCGCGGGACGGGAACTATGGCTACACCTTC	CASSEARDGNYGYTF
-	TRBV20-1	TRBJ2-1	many	TGCAGTGCCTCACAACGCCCCTACAATGAGCAGTTCTTC	CSASQRPYNEQFF
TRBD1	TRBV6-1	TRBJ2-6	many	TGTGCCAGCCAGGGGGCCTCTGGGGCCAACGTCCTGACTTTC	CASQGASGANVLTF
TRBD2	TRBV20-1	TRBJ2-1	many	TGCAGCAGCCTCCCTAGCGGGAGCAATGAGCAGTTCTTC	CSSLPSGSNEQFF
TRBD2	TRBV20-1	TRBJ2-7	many	TGCAGTGCTAGCAGGCGGGAGCTGGCCGAGCAGTACTTC	CSASRRELAEQYF
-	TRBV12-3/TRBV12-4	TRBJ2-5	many	TGTGCCAGCAGCTATGACCGCGCCCAAGAGACCCAGTACTTC	CASSYDRAQETQYF
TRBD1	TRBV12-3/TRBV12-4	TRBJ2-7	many	TGTGCCAGCAGTCCCGACAGGGGCAACTACGAGCAGTACTTC	CASSPDRGNYEQYF
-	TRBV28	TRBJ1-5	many	TGTGCCAGCAGCATGGGCAATCAGCCCCAGCATTTT	CASSMGNQPQHF
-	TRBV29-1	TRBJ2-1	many	TGCAGCGTTGACCGGCTCAATGAGCAGTTCTTC	CSVDRLNEQFF
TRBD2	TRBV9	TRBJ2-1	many	TGTGCCAGCAGCGCACACTCCACGTGGGAGGGCTCGAATGAGCAGTTCTTC	CASSAHSTWEGSNEQFF
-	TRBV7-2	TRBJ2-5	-	TGTGCCAGCAGCTGGACAGCAAAAGAGACCCAGTACTTC	CASSWTAKETQYF
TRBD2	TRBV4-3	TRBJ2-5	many	TGCGCCAGCAGCCAAGATCCCCCGACTAGCGGGCACCAAGAGACCCAGTACTTC	CASSQDPPTSGHQETQYF